This TCR beta chain stems from a study of blood T cell repertoires in COVID-19. Whole-study context: Samples representing acute and convalescent COVID-19 were sourced from the United States, Italy and Spain.

The V and J ends lost 5 bases and 6 bases, in that order; junction bases with no gene match: 20. Germline V CDR1 and CDR2: SNHLY, FYNNEI. The CDR3 contains 18 residues. TCRdb's copy holds only in-frame clones and misses some; the assay was immunoSEQ multiplex PCR. The sample lists around 68,000 clones; about 81% were seen once. This clonotype originated in a human donor in a cohort sampled during active COVID-19. The chain has TRBV2 and TRBJ2-3; 7 bases match TRBD1. Material for sequencing was peripheral blood. The CDR3 region is CASSQLPRTGSSGDTQYF. The CDR3 DNA reads as TGTGCCAGCAGTCAACTGCCTCGGACAGGCTCCTCCGGGGATACGCAGTATTTT.